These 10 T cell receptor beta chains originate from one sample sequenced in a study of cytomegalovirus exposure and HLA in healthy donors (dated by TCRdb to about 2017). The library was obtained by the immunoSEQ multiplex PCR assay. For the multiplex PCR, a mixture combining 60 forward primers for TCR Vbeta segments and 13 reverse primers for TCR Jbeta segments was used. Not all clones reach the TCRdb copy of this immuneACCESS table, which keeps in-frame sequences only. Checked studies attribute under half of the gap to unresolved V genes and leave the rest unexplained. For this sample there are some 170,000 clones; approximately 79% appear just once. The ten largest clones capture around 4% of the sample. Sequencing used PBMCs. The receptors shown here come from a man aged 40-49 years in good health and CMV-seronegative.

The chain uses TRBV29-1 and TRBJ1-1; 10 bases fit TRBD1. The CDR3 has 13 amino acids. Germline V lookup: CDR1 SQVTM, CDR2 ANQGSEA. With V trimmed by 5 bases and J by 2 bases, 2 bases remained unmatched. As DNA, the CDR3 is TGCAGCGTTACGACAGGGGGCAACACTGAAGCTTTCTTT. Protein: CSVTTGGNTEAFF.

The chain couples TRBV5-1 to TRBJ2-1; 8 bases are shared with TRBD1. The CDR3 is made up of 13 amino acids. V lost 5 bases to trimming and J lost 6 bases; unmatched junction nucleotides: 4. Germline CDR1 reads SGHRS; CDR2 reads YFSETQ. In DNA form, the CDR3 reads TGCGCCAGCAGGGACAGGGTTGGCAATGAGCAGTTCTTC. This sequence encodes CASRDRVGNEQFF.

Here the CDR3 reads CANPGGSSYNEQFF. The CDR3, as DNA: TGTGCCAACCCGGGGGGAAGCTCCTACAATGAGCAGTTCTTC. The chain has TRBV7-2 and TRBJ2-1, with 7 bases matching TRBD2. Germline CDR1 reads SGHTA; CDR2 reads FQGNSA. V gave up 10 bases and J gave up 0 bases; unmatched junction bases: 6. This CDR3 is 14 amino acids long.

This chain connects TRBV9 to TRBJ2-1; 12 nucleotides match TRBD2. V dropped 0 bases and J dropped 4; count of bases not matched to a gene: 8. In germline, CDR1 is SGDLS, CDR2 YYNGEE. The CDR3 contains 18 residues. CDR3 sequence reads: CASSVVSGLAGPYNEQFF. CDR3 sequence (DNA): TGTGCCAGCAGCGTAGTATCAGGACTAGCGGGGCCTTACAATGAGCAGTTCTTC.

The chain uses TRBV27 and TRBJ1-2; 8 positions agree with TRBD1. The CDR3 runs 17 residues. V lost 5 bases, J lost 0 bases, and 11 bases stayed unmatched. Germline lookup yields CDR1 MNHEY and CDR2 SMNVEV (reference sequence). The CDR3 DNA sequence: TGTGCCAGCAGTGAATGGGGACAGGAGCATGCTAACTATGGCTACACCTTC. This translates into CASSEWGQEHANYGYTF.

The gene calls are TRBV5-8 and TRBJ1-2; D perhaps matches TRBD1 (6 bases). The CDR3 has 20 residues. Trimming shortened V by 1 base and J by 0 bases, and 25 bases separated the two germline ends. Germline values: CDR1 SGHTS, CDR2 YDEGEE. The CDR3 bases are TGTGCCAGCAGCTTGCCACTATTCCGCCGGCTCAGGGGAGCTAACTATGGCTACACCTTC. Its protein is CASSLPLFRRLRGANYGYTF. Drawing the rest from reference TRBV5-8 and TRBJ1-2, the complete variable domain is EAGVTQSPTHLIKTRGQQATLRCSPISGHTSVYWYQQALGLGLQFLLWYDEGEERNRGNFPPRFSGRQFPNYSSELNVNALELEDSALYLCASSLPLFRRLRGANYGYTFGSGTRLTVV.

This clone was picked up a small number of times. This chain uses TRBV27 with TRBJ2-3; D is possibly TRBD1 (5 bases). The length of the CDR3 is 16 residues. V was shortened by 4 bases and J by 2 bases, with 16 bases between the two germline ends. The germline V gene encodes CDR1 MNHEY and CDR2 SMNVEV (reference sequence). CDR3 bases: TGTGCCAGCAGTTGGACATTTTCCACTCTCACAGATACGCAGTATTTT. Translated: CASSWTFSTLTDTQYF.

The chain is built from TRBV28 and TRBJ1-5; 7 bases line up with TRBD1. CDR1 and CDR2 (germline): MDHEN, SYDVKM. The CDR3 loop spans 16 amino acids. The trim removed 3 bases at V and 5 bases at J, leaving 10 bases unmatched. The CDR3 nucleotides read TGTGCCAGCAGTTTTGGGTTAGACAGGGCCCATCAGCCCCAGCATTTT. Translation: CASSFGLDRAHQPQHF.

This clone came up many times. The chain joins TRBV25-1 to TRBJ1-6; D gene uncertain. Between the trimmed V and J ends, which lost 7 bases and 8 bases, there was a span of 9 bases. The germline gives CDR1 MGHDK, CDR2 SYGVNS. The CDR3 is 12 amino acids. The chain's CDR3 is CASNRVDSPLHF. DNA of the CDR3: TGTGCCAGCAACCGGGTGGATTCACCCCTCCACTTT.

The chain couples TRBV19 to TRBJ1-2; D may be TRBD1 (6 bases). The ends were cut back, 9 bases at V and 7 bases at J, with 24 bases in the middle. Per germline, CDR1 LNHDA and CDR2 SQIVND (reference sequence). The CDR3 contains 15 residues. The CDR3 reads CASTTPYRVSGGYTF. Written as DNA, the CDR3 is TGTGCCAGCACCACCCCTTACAGGGTATCCGGTGGCTACACCTTC.